What follows describes a single T cell receptor (beta chain). The data originate from a study of blood T cell repertoires in COVID-19. As for the study in general: PBMCs, B-cell-depleted T cells, or T cells were the source of the cDNA or gDNA that made up the material.

As originally analysed: From reference gene primer amplification, estimates of nucleated cell counts were derived. Profiling relied on immunoSEQ multiplex PCR, and the TCRdb table lists in-frame clones only, not all of them. The V and J calls and clone size are taken from that table; D and trimming were inferred from the DNA. The table records some 150,000 clones, about four fifths of them present only once. From germline, CDR1 is LGHNA and CDR2 YSLEER. The CDR3 is 15 amino acids. Between the trimmed V and J ends, which lost 0 bases and 2 bases, there was a span of 8 bases. This TCR was recovered from a woman aged 45 to 65 in a cohort exposed to, infected with or recovered from COVID-19 (not recorded which). This chain connects TRBV4-3 to TRBJ1-3; no clear D. Sequenced: PBMCs or T cells enriched from blood (not recorded which). CDR3 protein: CASSQEAGAGNTIYF. In DNA form, the CDR3 reads TGCGCCAGCAGCCAAGAGGCGGGAGCTGGAAACACCATATATTTT.